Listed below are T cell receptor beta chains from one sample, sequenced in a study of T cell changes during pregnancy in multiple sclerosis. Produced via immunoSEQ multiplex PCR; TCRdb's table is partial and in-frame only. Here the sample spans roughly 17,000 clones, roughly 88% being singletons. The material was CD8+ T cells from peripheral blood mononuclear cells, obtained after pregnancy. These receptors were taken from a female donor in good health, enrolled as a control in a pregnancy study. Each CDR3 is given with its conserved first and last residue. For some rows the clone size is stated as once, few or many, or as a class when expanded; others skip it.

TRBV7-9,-,CASTTGVVYGYTF
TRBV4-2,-,CASSQVLGYEQYF
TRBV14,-,CASSQVNRVPIPLEQYF
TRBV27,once,CASSPSNEKLFF
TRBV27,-,CASRTGGGEDTQYF
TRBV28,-,CASTLGQGDTGELFF
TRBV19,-,CATASGGYSYEQYF
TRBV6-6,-,CASSYANEGALYGYTF
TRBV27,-,CASSTFAPYEQYF
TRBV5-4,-,CASSFGASREQYF
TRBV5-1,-,CASSIGQGDQPQHF
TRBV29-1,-,CSVEMGGNYEQYF
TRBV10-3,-,CAISEPQKGGFSEAFF
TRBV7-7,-,CASSLGGLVNEQFF
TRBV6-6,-,CASISGNEQFF
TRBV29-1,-,CSARFAGGEQYF
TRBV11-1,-,CASSQRGHTEAFF
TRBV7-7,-,CASRDDSLMNTGELFF
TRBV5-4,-,CASSPPAGGRNEQYF
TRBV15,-,CATRGTSGNRRYTQYF
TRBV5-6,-,CASSPDSNGYTF
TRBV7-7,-,CASSLSGFRSYNEQFF
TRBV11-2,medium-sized,CASSFPLHPGPADTQYF
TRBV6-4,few,CASSVLAGEGTGELFF
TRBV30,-,CAWKVGTPVGGRTDTQYF
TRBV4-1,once,CASSQDLDSPLHF
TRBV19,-,CAYHPEGREGGETQYF
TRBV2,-,CASSSRQGDSPLHF
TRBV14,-,CASSPGNTGELFF
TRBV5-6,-,CASSLRGGDEQYF
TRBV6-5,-,CASSYNVGNTIYF
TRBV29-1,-,CSVDAGRGTGELFF
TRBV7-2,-,CASSLDTSGRYEQYF
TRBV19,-,CASSNTSANEQFF
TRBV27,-,CASSPLAGVSSYEQYF
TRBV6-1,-,CASRGLGISPLHF
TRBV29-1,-,CSVAAGSLNEQFF
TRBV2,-,CASSPGQDFEAFF
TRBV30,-,CACQGQPMANTEAFF
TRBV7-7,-,CASSLTRGRSDNEQFF
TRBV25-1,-,CASSEYGLAVTRPYEQYF
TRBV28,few,CASSFRQLNTEAFF
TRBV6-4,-,CASSDSPGGNGYTF
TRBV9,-,CASSVGPAGGPGETQYF
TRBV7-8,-,CASSLQGRIGELFF
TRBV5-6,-,CASSGEDRTVSGANVLTF
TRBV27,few,CASSLGGLGTEAFF
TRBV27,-,CASSSSRGSYEQYF
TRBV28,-,CASSQGDTSTDTQYF
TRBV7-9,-,CASSFKDRVYYGYTF
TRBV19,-,CASSISAGETDTQYF